This TCR beta chain was documented in a study of blood T cell repertoires in COVID-19. Germline-derived CDR1 and CDR2 are SEHNR and FQNEAQ (reference sequence). J gave up 4 bases and V 5 bases, and 11 bases lay outside the gene matches. This CDR3 is built from 16 residues. Libraries were prepared by immunoSEQ multiplex PCR; TCRdb keeps only in-frame clonotypes and omits some of them. The sample has around 110,000 clones, 70% to 85% seen once; the top ten hold around 7.6%. V is TRBV7-9 and J is TRBJ1-1, with 9 bases lining up with TRBD1. Sequenced material: peripheral blood. The TCR originated in a man in his 70s with active or convalescent COVID-19. Written as DNA, the CDR3 is TGTGCCAGCAGCACCTCACCGGGACAGGGTGTCACTGAAGCTTTCTTT. Translation gives CASSTSPGQGVTEAFF.